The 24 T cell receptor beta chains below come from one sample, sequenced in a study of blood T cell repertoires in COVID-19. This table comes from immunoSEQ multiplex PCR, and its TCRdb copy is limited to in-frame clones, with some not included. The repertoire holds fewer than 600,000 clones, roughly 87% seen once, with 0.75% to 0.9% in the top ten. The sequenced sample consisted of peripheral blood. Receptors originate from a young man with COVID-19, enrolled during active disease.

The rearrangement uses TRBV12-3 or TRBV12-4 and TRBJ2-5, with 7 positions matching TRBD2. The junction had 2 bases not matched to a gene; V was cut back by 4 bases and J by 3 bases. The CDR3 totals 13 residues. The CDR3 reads CASSWGGKETQYF. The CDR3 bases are TGTGCCAGCAGTTGGGGGGGGAAAGAGACCCAGTACTTC.

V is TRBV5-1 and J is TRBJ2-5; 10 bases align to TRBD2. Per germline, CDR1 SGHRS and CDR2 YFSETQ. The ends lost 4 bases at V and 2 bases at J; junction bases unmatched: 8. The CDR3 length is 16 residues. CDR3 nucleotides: TGCGCCAGCAGCACTGGACTAGCGGTTCCACAAGAGACCCAGTACTTC. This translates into CASSTGLAVPQETQYF. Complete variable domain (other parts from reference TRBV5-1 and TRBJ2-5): KAGVTQTPRYLIKTRGQQVTLSCSPISGHRSVSWYQQTPGQGLQFLFEYFSETQRNKGNFPGRFSGRQFSNSRSEMNVSTLELGDSALYLCASSTGLAVPQETQYFGPGTRLLVL.

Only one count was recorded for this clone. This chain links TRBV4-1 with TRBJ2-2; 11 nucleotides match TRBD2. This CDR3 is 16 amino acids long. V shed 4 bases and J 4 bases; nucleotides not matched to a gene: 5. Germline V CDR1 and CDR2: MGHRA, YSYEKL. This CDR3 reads CASSRTGTSGTGELFF. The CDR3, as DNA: TGCGCCAGCAGCCGAACCGGGACTAGCGGCACCGGGGAGCTGTTTTTT.

The CDR3 region has the DNA TGCAGTGCTAGTGCCTTATATACGCAGTATTTT. Amino acid sequence: CSASALYTQYF. The V call is TRBV20-1, the J call TRBJ2-3; no clear D gene. Germline-derived CDR1 and CDR2 are DFQATT and SNEGSKA (reference sequence). The V end was cut by 3 bases, the J end by 7 bases, with 8 bases between. This CDR3 region has 11 residues.

CDR3: CASSFSMRRHNEQFF. CDR3 bases: TGTGCCAGCAGCTTTAGTATGCGGCGCCACAATGAGCAGTTCTTC. V is TRBV5-6 and J is TRBJ2-1; the D is unclear. The CDR3 consists of 15 residues. CDR1 and CDR2 from the germline V gene are SGHDT and YYEEEE. V lost 2 bases and J lost 5, with 14 bases in between.

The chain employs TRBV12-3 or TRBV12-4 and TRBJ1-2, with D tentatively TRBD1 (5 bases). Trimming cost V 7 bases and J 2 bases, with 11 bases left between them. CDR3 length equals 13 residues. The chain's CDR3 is CASTGGGNYGYTF. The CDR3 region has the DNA TGTGCCAGCACGGGGGGAGGGAACTATGGCTACACCTTC.

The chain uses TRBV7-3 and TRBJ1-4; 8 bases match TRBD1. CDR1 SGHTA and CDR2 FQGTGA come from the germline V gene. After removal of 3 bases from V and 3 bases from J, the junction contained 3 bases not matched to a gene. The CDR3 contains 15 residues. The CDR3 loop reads CASSLGGQANEKLFF. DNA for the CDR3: TGTGCCAGCAGCTTGGGGGGACAGGCTAATGAAAAACTGTTTTTT.

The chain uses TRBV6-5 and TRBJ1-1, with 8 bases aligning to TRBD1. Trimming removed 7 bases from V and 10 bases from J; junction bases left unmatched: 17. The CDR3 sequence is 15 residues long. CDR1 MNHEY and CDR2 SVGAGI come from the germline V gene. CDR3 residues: CASTTWGGTGSSAFF. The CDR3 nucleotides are TGTGCCAGCACCACCTGGGGAGGGACAGGAAGCTCAGCTTTCTTT.

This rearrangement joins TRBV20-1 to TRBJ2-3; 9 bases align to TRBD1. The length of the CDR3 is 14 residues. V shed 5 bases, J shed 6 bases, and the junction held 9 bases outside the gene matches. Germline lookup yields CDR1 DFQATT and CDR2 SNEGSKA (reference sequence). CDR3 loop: CSARGTGRPDTQYF. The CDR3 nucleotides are TGCAGTGCTCGTGGGACAGGGCGCCCGGATACGCAGTATTTT.

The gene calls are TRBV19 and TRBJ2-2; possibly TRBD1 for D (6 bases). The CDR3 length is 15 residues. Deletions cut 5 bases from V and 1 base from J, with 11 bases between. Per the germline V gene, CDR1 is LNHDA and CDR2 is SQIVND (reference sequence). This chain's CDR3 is CASSSGTMNTGELFF. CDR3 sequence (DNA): TGTGCCAGTAGTTCCGGGACAATGAACACCGGGGAGCTGTTTTTT. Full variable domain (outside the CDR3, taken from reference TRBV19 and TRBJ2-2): DGGITQSPKYLFRKEGQNVTLSCEQNLNHDAMYWYRQDPGQGLRLIYYSQIVNDFQKGDIAEGYSVSREKKESFPLTVTSAQKNPTAFYLCASSSGTMNTGELFFGEGSRLTVL.

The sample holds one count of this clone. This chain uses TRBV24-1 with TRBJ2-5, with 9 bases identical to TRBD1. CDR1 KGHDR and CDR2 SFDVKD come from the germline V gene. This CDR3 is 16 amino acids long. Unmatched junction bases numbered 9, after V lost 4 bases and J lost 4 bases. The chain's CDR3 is CATSESPGQGLETQYF. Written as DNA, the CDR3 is TGTGCCACCAGTGAGTCGCCGGGACAGGGCTTAGAGACCCAGTACTTC.

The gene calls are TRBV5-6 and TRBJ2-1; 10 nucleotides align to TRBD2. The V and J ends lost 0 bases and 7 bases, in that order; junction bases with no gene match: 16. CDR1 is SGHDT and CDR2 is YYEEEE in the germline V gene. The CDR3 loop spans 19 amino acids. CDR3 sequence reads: CASSLAPLSGGRVVNEQFF. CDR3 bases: TGTGCCAGCAGCTTGGCCCCCCTTAGCGGGGGGAGGGTCGTTAATGAGCAGTTCTTC.

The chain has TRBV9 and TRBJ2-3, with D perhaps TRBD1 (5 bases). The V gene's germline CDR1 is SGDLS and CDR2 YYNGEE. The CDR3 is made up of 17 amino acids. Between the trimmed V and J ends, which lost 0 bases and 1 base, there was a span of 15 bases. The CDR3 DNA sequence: TGTGCCAGCAGCGTAGGGGGCTGGTCCGGTCGCACAGATACGCAGTATTTT. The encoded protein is CASSVGGWSGRTDTQYF.

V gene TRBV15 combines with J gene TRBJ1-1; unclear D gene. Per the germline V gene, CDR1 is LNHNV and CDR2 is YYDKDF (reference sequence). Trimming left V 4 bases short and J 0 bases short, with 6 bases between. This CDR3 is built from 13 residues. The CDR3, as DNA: TGTGCCACCAGCAAAGACTTGAACACTGAAGCTTTCTTT. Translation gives CATSKDLNTEAFF. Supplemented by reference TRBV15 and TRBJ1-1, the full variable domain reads DAMVIQNPRYQVTQFGKPVTLSCSQTLNHNVMYWYQQKSSQAPKLLFHYYDKDFNNEADTPDNFQSRRPNTSFCFLDIRSPGLGDTAMYLCATSKDLNTEAFFGQGTRLTVV.

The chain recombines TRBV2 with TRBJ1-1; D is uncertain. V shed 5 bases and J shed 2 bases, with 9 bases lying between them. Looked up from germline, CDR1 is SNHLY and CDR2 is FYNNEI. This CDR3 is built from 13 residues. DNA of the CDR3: TGTGCCAGCAGTCCGGAGGTTAACACTGAAGCTTTCTTT. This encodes CASSPEVNTEAFF.

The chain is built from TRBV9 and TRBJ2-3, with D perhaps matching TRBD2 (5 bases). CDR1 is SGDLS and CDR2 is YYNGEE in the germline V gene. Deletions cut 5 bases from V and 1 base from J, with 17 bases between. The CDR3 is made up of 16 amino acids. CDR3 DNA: TGTGCCAGCAGTTTCTCCAGAGGGATCGGCACAGATACGCAGTATTTT. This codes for CASSFSRGIGTDTQYF.

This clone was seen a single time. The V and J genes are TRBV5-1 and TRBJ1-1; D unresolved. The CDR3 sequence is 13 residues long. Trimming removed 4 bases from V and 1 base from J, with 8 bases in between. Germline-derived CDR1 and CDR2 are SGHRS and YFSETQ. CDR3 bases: TGCGCCAGCAGCACACGATCGAACACTGAAGCTTTCTTT. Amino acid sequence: CASSTRSNTEAFF.

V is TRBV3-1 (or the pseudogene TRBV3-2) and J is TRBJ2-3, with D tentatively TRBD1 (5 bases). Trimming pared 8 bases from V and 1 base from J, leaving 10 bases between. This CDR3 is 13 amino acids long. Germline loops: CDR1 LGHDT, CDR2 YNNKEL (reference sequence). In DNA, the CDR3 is TGTGCCAGCGTGGGGCGCGGCACAGATACGCAGTATTTT. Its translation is CASVGRGTDTQYF.

The chain's CDR3 is CSASWRAAKNIQYF. CDR3 DNA sequence: TGCAGTGCTAGTTGGAGAGCAGCCAAAAACATTCAGTACTTC. The rearrangement joins TRBV20-1 to TRBJ2-4; D is ambiguous. This CDR3 is built from 14 residues. CDR1 is DFQATT, CDR2 SNEGSKA, per germline (reference sequence). V was pared by 3 bases and J by 0 bases, with 9 bases between.

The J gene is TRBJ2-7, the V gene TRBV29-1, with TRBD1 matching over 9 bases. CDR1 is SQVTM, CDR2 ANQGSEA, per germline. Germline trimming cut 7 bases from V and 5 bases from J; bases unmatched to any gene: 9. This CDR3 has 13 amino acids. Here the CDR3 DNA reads TGCAGCGATAAGGACAGGGGTGACCACGAGCAGTACTTC. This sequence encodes CSDKDRGDHEQYF.

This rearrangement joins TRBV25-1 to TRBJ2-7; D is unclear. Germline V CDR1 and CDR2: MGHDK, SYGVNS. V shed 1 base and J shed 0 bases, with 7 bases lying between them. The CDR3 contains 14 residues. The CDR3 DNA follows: TGTGCCAGCAGTGAATTTGGCAGCTCCTACGAGCAGTACTTC. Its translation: CASSEFGSSYEQYF.

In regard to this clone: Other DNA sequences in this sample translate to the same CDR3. CDR3: CASSLRGYEQYF. The DNA for the CDR3 is TGTGCCAGCAGCTTGCGGGGCTACGAGCAGTACTTC. J is TRBJ2-7 and V is TRBV5-6; perhaps TRBD2 as D (5 bases). Germline-derived CDR1 and CDR2 are SGHDT and YYEEEE. CDR3 length: 12 residues. With 1 base removed from V and 3 bases from J, the gap between germline ends came to 5 bases. The full variable domain, its missing parts supplied by reference TRBV5-6 and TRBJ2-7, is DAGVTQSPTHLIKTRGQQVTLRCSPKSGHDTVSWYQQALGQGPQFIFQYYEEEERQRGNFPDRFSGHQFPNYSSELNVNALLLGDSALYLCASSLRGYEQYFGPGTRLTVT.

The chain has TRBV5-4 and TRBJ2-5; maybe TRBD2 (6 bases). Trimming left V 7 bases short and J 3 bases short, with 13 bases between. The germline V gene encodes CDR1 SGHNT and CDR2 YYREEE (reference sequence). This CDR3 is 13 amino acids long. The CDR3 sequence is CASGAGTEETQYF. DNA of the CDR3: TGTGCCAGCGGGGCGGGGACTGAAGAGACCCAGTACTTC.

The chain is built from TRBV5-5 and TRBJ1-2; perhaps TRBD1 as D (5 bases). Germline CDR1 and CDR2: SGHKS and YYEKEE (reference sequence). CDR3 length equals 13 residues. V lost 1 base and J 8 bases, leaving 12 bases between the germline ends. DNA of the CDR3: TGTGCCAGCAGCTTGAGCCAGGGTGAGGGCTACACCTTC. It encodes CASSLSQGEGYTF. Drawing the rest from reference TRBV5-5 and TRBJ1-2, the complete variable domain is DAGVTQSPTHLIKTRGQQVTLRCSPISGHKSVSWYQQVLGQGPQFIFQYYEKEERGRGNFPDRFSARQFPNYSSELNVNALLLGDSALYLCASSLSQGEGYTFGSGTRLTVV.